This T cell receptor beta chain was recovered during a study of T-cell memory formation after mild COVID-19. Study context: Clusters were largely donor specific.

Notes on the study in general: Memory cells collected pre-infection included some clones that later responded, suggesting cross-reactive memory joined.

The CDR3 is 13 residues long. CDR1 SGHDT and CDR2 YYEEEE come from the germline V gene. V was clipped by 4 bases and J by 5 bases, with 11 bases between them. A remark on this clonotype: Its antigen remains unknown.

A 5'RACE reaction primed in the constant segment made cDNA libraries of TCR alpha and TCR beta, and these carried sample barcodes and UMIs. TCRdb reanalysed the 5' RACE reads using MiXCR and keeps one entry per CDR3 protein. The sample shows about 390,000 distinct CDR3 sequences, around 21% of them seen only once. Material for sequencing was PBMCs or a T cell subset sorted from them (not recorded which). The sequence was collected from an adult woman who had mild COVID-19 (a few samples of this study predate the infection). Cell type and time point are not known. The chain employs TRBV5-6 and TRBJ2-3, with D possibly matching TRBD1 (6 bases). Here the CDR3 DNA reads TGTGCCAGCAGCCTGCAGGGGAAAGATACGCAGTATTTT. The encoded protein is CASSLQGKDTQYF. Combining the CDR3 with reference TRBV5-6 and TRBJ2-3 gives the whole variable domain DAGVTQSPTHLIKTRGQQVTLRCSPKSGHDTVSWYQQALGQGPQFIFQYYEEEERQRGNFPDRFSGHQFPNYSSELNVNALLLGDSALYLCASSLQGKDTQYFGPGTRLTVL.